The 6 T cell receptor beta chains below come from one sample, sequenced in a study of OX40 agonist ivuxolimab in advanced cancers. TCRdb's copy holds only in-frame clones and misses some; the assay was immunoSEQ multiplex PCR. Among about 50,000 clones listed, approximately 86% were seen once. The sample in question was CD4+ or CD8+ T cells sorted from blood, obtained in a trial of the OX40 agonist ivuxolimab. The receptors originated from an adult with an advanced solid tumor such as melanoma, head and neck, liver or kidney cancer.

This clone was detected once. The gene calls are TRBV6-6 and TRBJ1-5; possible D gene TRBD1, 5 bases. CDR3 size: 14 residues. Trimming cost V 2 bases and J 0 bases, with 5 bases left between them. Germline CDR1 and CDR2: MNHNY and SVGAGI (reference sequence). The CDR3 sequence: CASSYGGSNQPQHF. In DNA form, the CDR3 reads TGTGCCAGCAGTTACGGGGGTAGCAATCAGCCCCAGCATTTT.

J is TRBJ2-1 and V is TRBV6-4, with 7 bases matching TRBD2. Trimming at V came to 0 bases and at J to 0 bases, leaving 11 bases not matched to a gene. This CDR3 spans 19 amino acids. Germline V CDR1 and CDR2: MRHNA, SNTAGT. CDR3 DNA: TGTGCCAGCAGTGACTCGATTCTGTCTGGCGGGAGCTCCTACAATGAGCAGTTCTTC. Its translation is CASSDSILSGGSSYNEQFF.

The chain recombines TRBV4-2 with TRBJ2-1; TRBD2 might be the D (6 bases). This CDR3 is built from 13 residues. Trimming pared 4 bases from V and 6 bases from J, leaving 10 bases between. The V gene's germline CDR1 is LGHNA and CDR2 YNFKEQ. The CDR3 nucleotides are TGTGCCAGCAGCCCAACTAGCTCCAATGAGCAGTTCTTC. As protein: CASSPTSSNEQFF.

The chain combines TRBV11-3 with TRBJ2-3, with TRBD1 matching 7 bases. J gave up 5 bases and V 5 bases, and 7 bases lay outside the gene matches. Germline CDR1 reads SGHNT; CDR2 reads YENEEA. This CDR3 has 14 residues. CDR3 nucleotides: TGTGCCAGCAGCGCAGGGACAGCGCTAGATACGCAGTATTTT. Protein sequence: CASSAGTALDTQYF. The full variable domain, completed using reference TRBV11-3 and TRBJ2-3, is EAGVVQSPRYKIIEKKQPVAFWCNPISGHNTLYWYLQNLGQGPELLIRYENEEAVDDSQLPKDRFSAERLKGVDSTLKIQPAELGDSAVYLCASSAGTALDTQYFGPGTRLTVL.

The chain joins TRBV4-1 to TRBJ2-7; TRBD2 matches at 14 bases. This CDR3 region has 18 residues. Germline loops: CDR1 MGHRA, CDR2 YSYEKL. Trimming took 3 bases from V and 5 from J; bases not matched to a gene: 12. The CDR3 protein is CASSHATGTSGRRNEQYF. In DNA, the CDR3 is TGCGCCAGCAGCCACGCAACCGGGACTAGCGGGAGAAGGAACGAGCAGTACTTC.

This chain connects TRBV28 to TRBJ2-5; D gene ambiguous. Judging by the DNA end, TRBJ2-7 fits better; the J call may be wrong. The germline V gene has CDR1 MDHEN and CDR2 SYDVKM. The CDR3 contains 13 residues. The CDR3 loop is CASSPPALYEQYF. The CDR3 nucleotides read TGTGCCAGCAGTCCCCCCGCCCTCTACGAGCAGTACTTC.